The 30 T cell receptor beta chains below come from one sample, sequenced in a study of shared clonotypes between healthy human individuals. Using immunoSEQ multiplex PCR, the repertoire was profiled, and TCRdb retains in-frame clones only, with some absent. The top ten clones hold more than 9% of a sample with 300,000 to 350,000 clones, 73% of them seen once. The sample was memory CD4+ T cells sorted from blood. Subset noted: CD45RA-negative fraction. Every receptor here comes from a man aged 25-45 years in good health.

About this clone itself: The junction shows a germline mismatch at one end, possibly a read error. This chain connects TRBV5-6 to TRBJ2-3, with D possibly TRBD2 on 7 matching bases. Germline V lookup: CDR1 SGHDT, CDR2 YYEEEE. The CDR3 length is 15 residues. CDR3 amino acids: CASTLGGAHTDTQYF. Written as DNA, the CDR3 is TGTGCCAGCACCTTGGGGGGGGCTCACACAGATACGCAGTATTTT.

This clone was observed a handful of times. The J gene is TRBJ2-3, the V gene TRBV9, with D maybe TRBD2 (5 bases). This CDR3 comprises 16 residues. V was clipped by 3 bases and J by 4 bases, with 18 bases between them. Germline assignment: CDR1 SGDLS and CDR2 YYNGEE. The CDR3 DNA sequence: TGTGCCAGCAGCGGGGTTTTGGCTCTAGCCTCAGATACGCAGTATTTT. This gives the protein CASSGVLALASDTQYF.

The V and J genes are TRBV27 and TRBJ2-2, with D unclear. Germline V CDR1 and CDR2: MNHEY, SMNVEV (reference sequence). The CDR3 contains 12 residues. The V end lost 5 bases, the J end lost 13 bases, and 14 bases lay between the germline ends. The DNA for the CDR3 is TGTGCCAGCAGTGACCCCGGGTGGCGGCTGTTTTTT. It translates to CASSDPGWRLFF.

In nucleotides, the CDR3 is TGTGCCAGCAGCTCCCTAAGGGACGCGGGTGGCTACACCTTC. Its translation: CASSSLRDAGGYTF. This chain links TRBV11-2 with TRBJ1-2; weak D call: TRBD1 (5 bases). Deletions cut 4 bases from V and 7 bases from J, with 16 bases between. Germline-derived CDR1 and CDR2 are SGHAT and FQNNGV. The CDR3 is 14 amino acids.

This chain joins TRBV10-1 and TRBJ2-1; maybe TRBD2 (6 bases). Per the germline V gene, CDR1 is WNHNN and CDR2 is SYGVQD (reference sequence). V was cut by 3 bases and J by 4 bases, with 13 bases left in between. The CDR3 has 15 residues. The CDR3: CASSEMRDSYNEQFF. The DNA for the CDR3 is TGCGCCAGCAGTGAAATGAGGGACTCATACAATGAGCAGTTCTTC.

Notes on this clone: Other DNA sequences of this sample code for an identical CDR3. The chain uses TRBV18 and TRBJ1-5; D unresolved. The CDR3 length is 13 residues. Looked up from germline, CDR1 is KGHSH and CDR2 is LQKENI. The ends were cut back, 6 bases at V and 0 bases at J, with 6 bases in the middle. CDR3 amino acids: CASSRDSNQPQHF. The CDR3 region has the DNA TGTGCCAGCTCCCGAGATAGCAATCAGCCCCAGCATTTT.

This clone occurred once. The genes are TRBV15 and TRBJ2-5; 12 bases fit TRBD2. The V segment lost 1 base and the J segment 5 bases; nucleotides outside the gene matches: 8. This CDR3 is built from 17 residues. The germline V gene has CDR1 LNHNV and CDR2 YYDKDF (reference sequence). The CDR3 region has the DNA TGTGCCACCAGCAGAGTAGGACTAGCGGGAACAGGGGAGACCCAGTACTTC. This encodes CATSRVGLAGTGETQYF.

This clone has a handful of counts. J is TRBJ2-1 and V is TRBV7-9, with a weak D call TRBD2 (5 bases). Germline CDR1 is SEHNR and CDR2 is FQNEAQ (reference sequence). CDR3 length equals 13 residues. Trimming took 0 bases from V and 9 from J, leaving 9 bases between them. CDR3 sequence: CASSLAWELEQFF. Written as DNA, the CDR3 is TGTGCCAGCAGCTTAGCGTGGGAGCTTGAGCAGTTCTTC. Full variable domain (rest looked up from reference TRBV7-9 and TRBJ2-1): DTGVSQNPRHKITKRGQNVTFRCDPISEHNRLYWYRQTLGQGPEFLTYFQNEAQLEKSRLLSDRFSAERPKGSFSTLEIQRTEQGDSAMYLCASSLAWELEQFFGPGTRLTVL.

V usage is TRBV19 and J usage is TRBJ2-5; 7 nucleotides agree with TRBD1. This CDR3 comprises 13 residues. V was clipped by 6 bases and J by 2 bases; unmatched bases: 3. Germline assignment: CDR1 LNHDA and CDR2 SQIVND (reference sequence). As DNA, the CDR3 is TGTGCCAGTAGGCTGACAGGGCAAGAGACCCAGTACTTC. Protein: CASRLTGQETQYF.

The V gene is TRBV5-1, the J gene TRBJ2-1; 10 nucleotides line up with TRBD2. Looked up from germline, CDR1 is SGHRS and CDR2 is YFSETQ. CDR3 length equals 18 residues. V trimming: 4 bases; J trimming: 0 bases; junction bases outside the gene matches: 10. This CDR3 is CASSQPVAGGLSYNEQFF. DNA for the CDR3: TGCGCCAGCAGCCAGCCCGTAGCGGGAGGCCTCTCCTACAATGAGCAGTTCTTC. Full variable domain (outside the CDR3, taken from reference TRBV5-1 and TRBJ2-1): KAGVTQTPRYLIKTRGQQVTLSCSPISGHRSVSWYQQTPGQGLQFLFEYFSETQRNKGNFPGRFSGRQFSNSRSEMNVSTLELGDSALYLCASSQPVAGGLSYNEQFFGPGTRLTVL.

This clone was recorded many times. This chain uses TRBV2 with TRBJ2-1; D might be TRBD1 (6 bases). The germline V and J ends were trimmed by 2 bases and 9 bases, with 14 bases remaining between them. This CDR3 comprises 14 residues. Per germline, CDR1 SNHLY and CDR2 FYNNEI. The CDR3 loop is CASSEQGPTPEQFF. Written as DNA, the CDR3 is TGTGCCAGCAGTGAACAGGGGCCTACACCTGAGCAGTTCTTC.

V gene TRBV1 combines with J gene TRBJ2-3; the D call of TRBD2 is as the table states it, not checked on the DNA. TRBV1 is listed as a pseudogene. This CDR3 region has 15 residues. This CDR3 is CTSLVASSTADTQYF. The CDR3 DNA sequence: TGCACCAGCCTCGTTGCGAGCTCGACTGCGGATACGCAGTATTTT.

This clone came up a few times. The chain carries TRBV27 and TRBJ2-7; 12 bases fit TRBD2. CDR1 and CDR2 (germline): MNHEY, SMNVEV (reference sequence). V lost 5 bases, J lost 6 bases, and 11 bases stayed unmatched. The CDR3 consists of 16 residues. DNA of the CDR3: TGTGCCAGCAGTGTGAGCCTAGCGGGAGGGCTAAGCGAGCAGTACTTC. This gives the protein CASSVSLAGGLSEQYF.

This clone came up a few times. The CDR3 is CASSLVDRPVGYTF. The CDR3 DNA sequence: TGTGCCAGCAGCTTGGTGGACAGGCCTGTAGGCTACACCTTC. V and J are TRBV5-4 and TRBJ1-2; TRBD1 matches 7 bases. Per germline, CDR1 SGHNT and CDR2 YYREEE (reference sequence). V gave up 0 bases and J gave up 8 bases; unmatched junction bases: 7. The CDR3 contains 14 residues.

The V call is TRBV11-2, the J call TRBJ1-2; D gene ambiguous. Germline V lookup: CDR1 SGHAT, CDR2 FQNNGV. CDR3 size: 14 residues. The V end was cut by 1 base, the J end by 8 bases, with 14 bases between. The chain's CDR3 is CASSLAGQAQGYTF. The CDR3 DNA follows: TGTGCCAGCAGCTTAGCGGGTCAGGCTCAGGGCTACACCTTC.

This clone was counted between two and nine times. The chain couples TRBV10-1 to TRBJ2-5; TRBD2 matches at 8 bases. Germline CDR1 WNHNN, CDR2 SYGVQD (reference sequence). The CDR3 spans 14 residues. V was pared by 3 bases and J by 2 bases, with 2 bases of the junction left unmatched. DNA for the CDR3: TGCGCCAGCAGTGACAGCGGGGGACAAGAGACCCAGTACTTC. Translated, it gives CASSDSGGQETQYF.

J is TRBJ1-4 and V is TRBV5-1; D not certain. The CDR3 contains 15 residues. Germline CDR1 reads SGHRS; CDR2 reads YFSETQ. The V gene lost 1 base and the J gene lost 4 bases, with 11 bases spanning the gap. CDR3 protein: CASSLSASNNEKLFF. The CDR3 region has the DNA TGCGCCAGCAGCTTGTCGGCCAGTAATAATGAAAAACTGTTTTTT.

The chain is built from TRBV7-9 and TRBJ2-3, with 10 positions matching TRBD2. This CDR3 is built from 15 residues. The junction had 1 base not matched to a gene; V was cut back by 1 base and J by 3 bases. Per germline, CDR1 SEHNR and CDR2 FQNEAQ (reference sequence). CDR3 in amino acids: CASSLETSGTDTQYF. The CDR3 DNA reads TGTGCCAGCAGCTTAGAGACTAGCGGGACAGATACGCAGTATTTT.

The genes are TRBV7-2 and TRBJ2-1, with D perhaps matching TRBD1 or TRBD2 (5 bases each). V was shortened by 4 bases and J by 14 bases, with 15 bases between the two germline ends. The germline CDR1 and CDR2 sequences are SGHTA and FQGNSA. The CDR3 covers 12 residues. The CDR3 DNA reads as TGTGCCAGCAGCTCCGGACGGGGACGGGAGTTCTTC. Protein product: CASSSGRGREFF.

This clone was picked up a small number of times. V is TRBV4-3 and J is TRBJ2-1, with 10 bases identical to TRBD1. The ends lost 4 bases at V and 5 bases at J; junction bases unmatched: 5. CDR3 length: 15 residues. The germline gives CDR1 LGHNA, CDR2 YSLEER. CDR3 sequence (DNA): TGCGCCAGCAGCCCGGGGACAGGGGTTAACAATGAGCAGTTCTTC. Residues: CASSPGTGVNNEQFF.

The CDR3 nucleotides are TGTGCCAGCAGCCGACTAGCGGGGGCCTACGAGCAGTACTTC. Protein product: CASSRLAGAYEQYF. The V call is TRBV14, the J call TRBJ2-7; 12 nucleotides match TRBD2. Per the germline V gene, CDR1 is SGHDN and CDR2 is FVKESK. The CDR3 runs to 14 residues. V gave up 4 bases and J gave up 2 bases; unmatched junction bases: 0.

The chain couples TRBV25-1 to TRBJ2-2; D is perhaps TRBD2 (5 bases). In germline, CDR1 is MGHDK, CDR2 SYGVNS. The CDR3 length is 12 residues. The ends were cut back, 3 bases at V and 7 bases at J, with 6 bases in the middle. The CDR3 region is CASSDGVGELFF. In DNA, the CDR3 is TGTGCCAGCAGTGACGGGGTCGGGGAGCTGTTTTTT.

This chain uses TRBV5-6 with TRBJ2-5; 13 bases match TRBD2. Germline CDR1 SGHDT, CDR2 YYEEEE. This CDR3 spans 15 amino acids. V trimming: 4 bases; J trimming: 2 bases; junction bases outside the gene matches: 2. The CDR3: CASSRGLAGQETQYF. The CDR3 bases are TGTGCCAGCAGCAGGGGACTAGCGGGGCAAGAGACCCAGTACTTC.

The genes are TRBV7-9 and TRBJ2-1; TRBD2 aligns across 7 bases. Germline trimming cut 5 bases from V and 6 bases from J; bases unmatched to any gene: 13. This CDR3 spans 16 amino acids. Per the germline V gene, CDR1 is SEHNR and CDR2 is FQNEAQ (reference sequence). Here the CDR3 DNA reads TGTGCCAGCAGCGCGCTCGGGGCGGGAGTTGCCAATGAGCAGTTCTTC. This codes for CASSALGAGVANEQFF.

The V gene is TRBV2, the J gene TRBJ2-7; D unresolved. From germline, CDR1 is SNHLY and CDR2 FYNNEI. CDR3 length: 12 amino acids. V lost 4 bases, J lost 4 bases, and 8 bases lay in between. The CDR3 DNA reads as TGTGCCAGCAGTGGCGACATATACGAGCAGTACTTC. It specifies CASSGDIYEQYF. The full variable domain, in which reference TRBV2 and TRBJ2-7 provide the parts outside the CDR3, is EPEVTQTPSHQVTQMGQEVILRCVPISNHLYFYWYRQILGQKVEFLVSFYNNEISEKSEIFDDQFSVERPDGSNFTLKIRSTKLEDSAMYFCASSGDIYEQYFGPGTRLTVT.

This clone was picked up a small number of times. The sample holds other DNA sequences that translate to the same CDR3. V usage is TRBV27 and J usage is TRBJ2-1, with TRBD1 as a possible D gene (6 bases). From germline, CDR1 is MNHEY and CDR2 SMNVEV (reference sequence). The V gene lost 2 bases and the J gene lost 2 bases, with 10 bases spanning the gap. This CDR3 contains 15 residues. CDR3 sequence reads: CASSLVQGPYNEQFF. DNA for the CDR3: TGTGCCAGCAGTTTAGTACAGGGTCCCTACAATGAGCAGTTCTTC.

The J gene is TRBJ2-7, the V gene TRBV28; 8 positions match TRBD1. CDR3 length: 13 residues. The V gene's germline CDR1 is MDHEN and CDR2 SYDVKM. Trimming at V came to 6 bases and at J to 2 bases, leaving 3 bases not matched to a gene. DNA of the CDR3: TGTGCCAGCAGCAGACAGGGGCCCTACGAGCAGTACTTC. Translation: CASSRQGPYEQYF.

This chain connects TRBV27 to TRBJ2-7, with D perhaps matching TRBD2 (5 bases). The ends were cut back, 2 bases at V and 6 bases at J, with 20 bases in the middle. This CDR3 spans 16 amino acids. Germline CDR1 is MNHEY and CDR2 is SMNVEV (reference sequence). The CDR3 DNA reads TGTGCCAGCAGTTTACGATCGTGGACTCCCGAGGGCGAGCAGTACTTC. Its translation is CASSLRSWTPEGEQYF.

This clone was counted a few times. The rearrangement joins TRBV28 to TRBJ1-1; D uncertain. The length of the CDR3 is 13 residues. The V end lost 3 bases, the J end lost 4 bases, and 9 bases lay between the germline ends. CDR1 MDHEN and CDR2 SYDVKM come from the germline V gene. The CDR3 region is CASSFDGITEAFF. The DNA for the CDR3 is TGTGCCAGCAGTTTCGACGGAATCACTGAAGCTTTCTTT.

CDR3 DNA sequence: TGCGCCAGCAGCTTCGGGGGACCTCCCGAGCAGTACTTC. Its translation is CASSFGGPPEQYF. The gene calls are TRBV5-1 and TRBJ2-7, with D perhaps TRBD2 (6 bases). The CDR3 is 13 amino acids. Deletions cut 2 bases from V and 6 bases from J, with 12 bases between. CDR1 and CDR2 from the germline V gene are SGHRS and YFSETQ.